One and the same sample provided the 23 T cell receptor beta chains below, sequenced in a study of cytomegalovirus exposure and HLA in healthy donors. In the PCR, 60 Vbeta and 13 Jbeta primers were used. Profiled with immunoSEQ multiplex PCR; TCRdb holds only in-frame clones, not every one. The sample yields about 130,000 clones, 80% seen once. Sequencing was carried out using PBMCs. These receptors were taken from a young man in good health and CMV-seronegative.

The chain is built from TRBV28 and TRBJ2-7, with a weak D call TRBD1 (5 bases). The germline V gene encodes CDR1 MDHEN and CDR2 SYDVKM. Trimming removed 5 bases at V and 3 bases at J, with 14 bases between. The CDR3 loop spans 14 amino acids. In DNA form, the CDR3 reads TGTGCCAGCAGTCCCGGACAAGGAGTCTACGAGCAGTACTTC. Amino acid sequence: CASSPGQGVYEQYF. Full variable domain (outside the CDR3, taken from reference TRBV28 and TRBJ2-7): DVKVTQSSRYLVKRTGEKVFLECVQDMDHENMFWYRQDPGLGLRLIYFSYDVKMKEKGDIPEGYSVSREKKERFSLILESASTNQTSMYLCASSPGQGVYEQYFGPGTRLTVT.

The chain's CDR3 is CASRMGDAKLFF. For the CDR3, the DNA is TGTGCCAGCCGAATGGGCGATGCAAAACTGTTTTTT. V and J are TRBV6-6 and TRBJ1-4, with D unclear. The length of the CDR3 is 12 residues. V lost 8 bases, J lost 10 bases, and 14 bases lay in between. Germline V lookup: CDR1 MNHNY, CDR2 SVGAGI (reference sequence).

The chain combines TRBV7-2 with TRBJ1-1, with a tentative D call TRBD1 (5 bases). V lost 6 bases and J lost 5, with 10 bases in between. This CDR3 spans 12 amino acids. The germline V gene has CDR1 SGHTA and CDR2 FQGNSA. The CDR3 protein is CASRGGVTEAFF. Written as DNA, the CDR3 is TGTGCCAGCAGGGGGGGAGTTACTGAAGCTTTCTTT.

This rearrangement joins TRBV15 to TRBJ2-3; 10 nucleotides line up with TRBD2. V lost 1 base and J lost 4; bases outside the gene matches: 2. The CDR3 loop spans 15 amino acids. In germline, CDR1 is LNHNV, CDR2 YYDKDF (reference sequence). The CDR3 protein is CATSRAGTSADTQYF. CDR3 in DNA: TGTGCCACCAGCAGAGCCGGGACTAGCGCAGATACGCAGTATTTT. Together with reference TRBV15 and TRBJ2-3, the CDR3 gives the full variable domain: DAMVIQNPRYQVTQFGKPVTLSCSQTLNHNVMYWYQQKSSQAPKLLFHYYDKDFNNEADTPDNFQSRRPNTSFCFLDIRSPGLGDTAMYLCATSRAGTSADTQYFGPGTRLTVL.

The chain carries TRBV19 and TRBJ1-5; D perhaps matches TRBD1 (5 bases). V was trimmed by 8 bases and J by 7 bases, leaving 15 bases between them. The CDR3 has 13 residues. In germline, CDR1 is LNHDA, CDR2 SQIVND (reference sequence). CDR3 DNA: TGTGCCAGTCAGGTAGGGGCGATGCAGCCCCAGCATTTT. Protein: CASQVGAMQPQHF.

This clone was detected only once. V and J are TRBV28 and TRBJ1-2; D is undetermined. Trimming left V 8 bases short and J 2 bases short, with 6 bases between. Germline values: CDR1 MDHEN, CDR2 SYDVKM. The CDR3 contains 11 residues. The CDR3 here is CASGRNYGYTF. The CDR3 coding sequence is TGTGCCAGCGGGAGGAACTATGGCTACACCTTC.

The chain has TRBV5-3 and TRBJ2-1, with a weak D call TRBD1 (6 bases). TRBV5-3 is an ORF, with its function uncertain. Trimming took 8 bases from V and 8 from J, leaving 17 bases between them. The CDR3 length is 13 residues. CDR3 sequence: CARFLTGIDEQFF. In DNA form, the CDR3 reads TGTGCCAGGTTCTTAACAGGGATCGATGAGCAGTTCTTC.

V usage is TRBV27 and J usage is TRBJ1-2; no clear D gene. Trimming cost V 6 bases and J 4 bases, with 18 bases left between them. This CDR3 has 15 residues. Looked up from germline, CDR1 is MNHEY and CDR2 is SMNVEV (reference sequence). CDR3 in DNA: TGTGCCAGCAGCAGCAGCTCTGGCAGACTCTATGGCTACACCTTC. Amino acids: CASSSSSGRLYGYTF.

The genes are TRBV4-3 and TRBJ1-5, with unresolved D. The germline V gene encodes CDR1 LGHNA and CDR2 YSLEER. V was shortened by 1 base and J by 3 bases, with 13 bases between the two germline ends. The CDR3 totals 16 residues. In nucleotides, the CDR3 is TGCGCCAGCAGCCAAGGTGCCGGGGTGATCAATCAGCCCCAGCATTTT. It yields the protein CASSQGAGVINQPQHF.

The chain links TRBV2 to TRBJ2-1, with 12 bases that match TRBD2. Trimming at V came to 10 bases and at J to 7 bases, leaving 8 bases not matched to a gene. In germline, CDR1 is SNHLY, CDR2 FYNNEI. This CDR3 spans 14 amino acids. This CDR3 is CATTSGLAGNEQFF. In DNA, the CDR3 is TGTGCCACCACGTCAGGACTAGCGGGGAATGAGCAGTTCTTC.

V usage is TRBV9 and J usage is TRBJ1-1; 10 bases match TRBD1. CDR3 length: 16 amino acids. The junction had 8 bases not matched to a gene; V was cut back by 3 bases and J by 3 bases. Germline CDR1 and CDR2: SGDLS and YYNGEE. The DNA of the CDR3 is TGTGCCAGCAGCGCCTTTTCCGGGACAGGGGACACTGAAGCTTTCTTT. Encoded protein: CASSAFSGTGDTEAFF.

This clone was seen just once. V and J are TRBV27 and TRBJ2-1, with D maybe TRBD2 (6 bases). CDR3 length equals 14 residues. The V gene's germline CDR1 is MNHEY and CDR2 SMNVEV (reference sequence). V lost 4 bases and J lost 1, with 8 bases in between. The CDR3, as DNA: TGTGCCAGCAGTTGGACTACTTCCTACAATGAGCAGTTCTTC. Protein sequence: CASSWTTSYNEQFF.

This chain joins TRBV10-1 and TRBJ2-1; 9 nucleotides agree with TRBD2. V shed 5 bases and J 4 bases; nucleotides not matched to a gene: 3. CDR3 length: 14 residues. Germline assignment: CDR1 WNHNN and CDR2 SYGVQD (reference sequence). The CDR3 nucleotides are TGCGCCAGCAGTCCTAGCGGGGCATACAATGAGCAGTTCTTC. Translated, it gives CASSPSGAYNEQFF.

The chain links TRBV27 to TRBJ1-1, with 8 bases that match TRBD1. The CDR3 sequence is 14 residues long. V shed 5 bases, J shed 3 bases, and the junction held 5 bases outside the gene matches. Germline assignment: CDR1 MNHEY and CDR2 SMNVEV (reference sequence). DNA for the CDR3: TGTGCCAGCAGTCTACAGGGGGGGGACACTGAAGCTTTCTTT. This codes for CASSLQGGDTEAFF.

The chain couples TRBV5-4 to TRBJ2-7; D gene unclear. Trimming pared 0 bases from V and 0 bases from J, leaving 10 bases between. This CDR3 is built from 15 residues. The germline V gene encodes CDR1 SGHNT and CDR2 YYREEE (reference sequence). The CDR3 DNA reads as TGTGCCAGCAGCTTGGGGCAGGCCTACTCCTACGAGCAGTACTTC. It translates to CASSLGQAYSYEQYF.

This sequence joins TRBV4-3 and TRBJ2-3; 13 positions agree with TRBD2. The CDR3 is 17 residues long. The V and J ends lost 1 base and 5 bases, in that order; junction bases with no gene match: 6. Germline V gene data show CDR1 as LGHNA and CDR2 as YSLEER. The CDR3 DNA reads TGCGCCAGCAGCCAAGGGACTAGCGGGAGCGGTGGAGATACGCAGTATTTT. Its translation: CASSQGTSGSGGDTQYF.

DNA for the CDR3: TGTGCCATCAGCAATTGGGCTAGCGGGAGTCAAGAGACCCAGTACTTC. Its protein product is CAISNWASGSQETQYF. The chain carries TRBV10-3 and TRBJ2-5; 10 bases are a match to TRBD2. CDR1 and CDR2 (germline): ENHRY, SYGVKD. The V segment lost 6 bases and the J segment 2 bases; nucleotides outside the gene matches: 9. The CDR3 runs 16 residues.

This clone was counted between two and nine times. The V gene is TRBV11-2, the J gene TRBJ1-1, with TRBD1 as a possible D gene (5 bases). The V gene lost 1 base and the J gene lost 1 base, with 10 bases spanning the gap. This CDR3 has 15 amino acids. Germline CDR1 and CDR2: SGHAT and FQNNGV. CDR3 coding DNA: TGTGCCAGCAGCTTAGTGTCCAGGGCGAACACTGAAGCTTTCTTT. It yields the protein CASSLVSRANTEAFF.

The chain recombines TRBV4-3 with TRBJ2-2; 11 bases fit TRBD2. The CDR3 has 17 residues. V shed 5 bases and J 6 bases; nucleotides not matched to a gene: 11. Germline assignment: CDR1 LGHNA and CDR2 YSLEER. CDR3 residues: CASSASGRLAGSGELFF. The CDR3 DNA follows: TGCGCCAGCAGCGCTAGCGGGAGGTTGGCGGGTTCCGGGGAGCTGTTTTTT.

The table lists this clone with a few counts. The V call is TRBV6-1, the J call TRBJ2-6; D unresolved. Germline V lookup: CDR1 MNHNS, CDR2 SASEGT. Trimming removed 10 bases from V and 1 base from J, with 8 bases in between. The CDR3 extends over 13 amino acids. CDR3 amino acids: CATLFSGANVLTF. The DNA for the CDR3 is TGTGCCACCCTATTTTCTGGGGCCAACGTCCTGACTTTC.

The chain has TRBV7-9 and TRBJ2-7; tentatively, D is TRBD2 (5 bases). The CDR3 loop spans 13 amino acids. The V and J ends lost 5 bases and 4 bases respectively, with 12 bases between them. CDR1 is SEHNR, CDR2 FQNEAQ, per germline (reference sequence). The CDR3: CASSHLTGYEQYF. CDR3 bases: TGTGCCAGCAGCCACCTTACGGGGTACGAGCAGTACTTC.

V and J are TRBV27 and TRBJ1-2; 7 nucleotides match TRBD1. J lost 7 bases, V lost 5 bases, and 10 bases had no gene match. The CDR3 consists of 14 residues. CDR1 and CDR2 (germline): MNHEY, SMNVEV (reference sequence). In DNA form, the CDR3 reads TGTGCCAGCAGTCCGGGGACAGAGATTCTTGGCTACACCTTC. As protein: CASSPGTEILGYTF.

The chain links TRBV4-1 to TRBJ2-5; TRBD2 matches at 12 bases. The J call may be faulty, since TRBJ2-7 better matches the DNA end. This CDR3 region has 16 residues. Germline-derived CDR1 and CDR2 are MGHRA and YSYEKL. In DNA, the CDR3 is TGCGCCAGCAGCCAAGATTTCGGGACTAGCGGGTACGAGCAGTACTTC. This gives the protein CASSQDFGTSGYEQYF.